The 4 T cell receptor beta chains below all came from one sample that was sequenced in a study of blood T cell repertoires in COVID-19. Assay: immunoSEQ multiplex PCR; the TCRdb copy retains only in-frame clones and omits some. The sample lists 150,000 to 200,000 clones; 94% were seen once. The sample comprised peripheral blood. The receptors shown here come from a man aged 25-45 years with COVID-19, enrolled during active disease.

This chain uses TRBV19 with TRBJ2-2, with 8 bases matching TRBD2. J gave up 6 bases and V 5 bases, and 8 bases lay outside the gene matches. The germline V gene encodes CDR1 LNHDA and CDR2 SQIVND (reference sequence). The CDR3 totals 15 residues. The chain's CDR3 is CASSPVGGRSGELFF. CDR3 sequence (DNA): TGTGCCAGTAGTCCGGTTGGCGGGAGGTCCGGGGAGCTGTTTTTT.

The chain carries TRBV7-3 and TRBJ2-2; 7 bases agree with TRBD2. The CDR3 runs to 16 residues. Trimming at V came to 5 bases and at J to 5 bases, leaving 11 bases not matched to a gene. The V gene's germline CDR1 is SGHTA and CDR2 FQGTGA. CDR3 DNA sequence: TGTGCCAGCAGCCCAACCCGGACTAGTGGGACCGGGGAGCTGTTTTTT. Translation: CASSPTRTSGTGELFF. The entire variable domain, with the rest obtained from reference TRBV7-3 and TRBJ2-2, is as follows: GAGVSQTPSNKVTEKGKYVELRCDPISGHTALYWYRQSLGQGPEFLIYFQGTGAADDSGLPNDRFFAVRPEGSVSTLKIQRTERGDSAVYLCASSPTRTSGTGELFFGEGSRLTVL.

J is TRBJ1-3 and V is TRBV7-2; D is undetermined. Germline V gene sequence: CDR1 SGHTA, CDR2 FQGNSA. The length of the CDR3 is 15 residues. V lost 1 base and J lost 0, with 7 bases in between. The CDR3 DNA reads TGTGCCAGCAGCTTAGGCAGGCGCTCTGGAAACACCATATATTTT. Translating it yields CASSLGRRSGNTIYF.

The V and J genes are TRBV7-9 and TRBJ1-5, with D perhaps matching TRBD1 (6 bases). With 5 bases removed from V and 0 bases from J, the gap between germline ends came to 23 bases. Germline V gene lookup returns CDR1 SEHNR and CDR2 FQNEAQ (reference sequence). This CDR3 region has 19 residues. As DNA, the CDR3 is TGTGCCAGCAGCGGGCAGAGCAGGGGAAGGGGATATAGCAATCAGCCCCAGCATTTT. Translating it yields CASSGQSRGRGYSNQPQHF.